Each of the 4 T cell receptor beta chains below was sequenced from the same sample in a study of blood T cell repertoires in COVID-19. The table came from immunoSEQ multiplex PCR; TCRdb's copy has only in-frame clones and leaves some out. The table shows 200,000 or so clones, with roughly 90% occurring only once. The sequenced material came from peripheral blood. These receptors all stem from an older man with acute or convalescent COVID-19.

V gene TRBV6-6 combines with J gene TRBJ1-4, with D perhaps TRBD1 (6 bases). V was trimmed by 2 bases and J by 7 bases, leaving 11 bases between them. Germline V gives CDR1 MNHNY, CDR2 SVGAGI (reference sequence). This CDR3 is built from 14 residues. In DNA form, the CDR3 reads TGTGCCAGCAGTTACGGCAGGGGACGTGAAAAACTGTTTTTT. Its translation is CASSYGRGREKLFF.

This chain uses TRBV27 with TRBJ2-1; 15 bases map to TRBD2. Trimming cost V 5 bases and J 12 bases; bases outside gene matches: 2. This CDR3 contains 13 residues. Looked up from germline, CDR1 is MNHEY and CDR2 is SMNVEV (reference sequence). The CDR3 sequence is CASSPGLAGGQFF. The CDR3 DNA is TGTGCCAGCAGTCCGGGACTAGCGGGAGGGCAGTTCTTC.

This chain uses TRBV6-5 with TRBJ2-5; no firm D call. Germline values: CDR1 MNHEY, CDR2 SVGAGI. The CDR3 is 14 amino acids. The V end was cut by 0 bases, the J end by 1 base, with 6 bases between. The CDR3 is CASSYSYSQETQYF. The CDR3 DNA reads TGTGCCAGCAGTTACTCGTACAGCCAAGAGACCCAGTACTTC.

V gene TRBV28 combines with J gene TRBJ1-1, with 11 bases that match TRBD1. V gave up 1 base and J gave up 1 base; unmatched junction bases: 5. The germline CDR1 and CDR2 sequences are MDHEN and SYDVKM. The CDR3 loop spans 17 amino acids. This chain's CDR3 is CASSLFRTGGQNTEAFF. The CDR3 nucleotides read TGTGCCAGCAGTTTATTCCGGACAGGGGGCCAGAACACTGAAGCTTTCTTT.